These 9 T cell receptor beta chains were sequenced from one sample in a study of blood T cell repertoires in COVID-19. The assay was immunoSEQ multiplex PCR, and TCRdb's table has in-frame clones only and misses some. The data contain 250,000 to 300,000 clones, roughly 90% of them singletons. Material for sequencing was peripheral blood. The receptors were sampled from a woman aged 50 to 60 who had recovered from COVID-19.

The chain couples TRBV7-9 to TRBJ2-7; D unresolved. V dropped 3 bases and J dropped 6 bases, with 6 bases sitting between them. The CDR3 covers 11 residues. CDR1 and CDR2 from the germline V gene are SEHNR and FQNEAQ (reference sequence). The CDR3 bases are TGTGCCAGCAGCTTTTCGGGCGAGCAGTACTTC. Residues: CASSFSGEQYF. Supplemented by reference TRBV7-9 and TRBJ2-7, the full variable domain reads DTGVSQNPRHKITKRGQNVTFRCDPISEHNRLYWYRQTLGQGPEFLTYFQNEAQLEKSRLLSDRFSAERPKGSFSTLEIQRTEQGDSAMYLCASSFSGEQYFGPGTRLTVT.

The V and J genes are TRBV28 and TRBJ2-2; 8 bases match TRBD1. CDR1 and CDR2 from the germline V gene are MDHEN and SYDVKM. The CDR3 consists of 14 residues. V lost 7 bases and J lost 4; bases outside the gene matches: 5. The CDR3 reads CASTTTGGTGELFF. CDR3 bases: TGTGCCAGCACCACTACAGGGGGCACCGGGGAGCTGTTTTTT.

This clone came up once. The genes are TRBV18 and TRBJ2-3; a possible D gene is TRBD2 (7 bases). This CDR3 has 15 residues. Looked up from germline, CDR1 is KGHSH and CDR2 is LQKENI. Trimming left V 1 base short and J 4 bases short, with 12 bases between. Here the CDR3 reads CASSPLGGGPDTQYF. The CDR3 DNA reads TGTGCCAGCTCACCACTCGGCGGGGGCCCAGATACGCAGTATTTT. The full variable domain, completed using reference TRBV18 and TRBJ2-3, is NAGVMQNPRHLVRRRGQEARLRCSPMKGHSHVYWYRQLPEEGLKFMVYLQKENIIDESGMPKERFSAEFPKEGPSILRIQQVVRGDSAAYFCASSPLGGGPDTQYFGPGTRLTVL.

The chain uses TRBV5-1 and TRBJ2-6, with TRBD2 as a possible D gene (5 bases). V dropped 3 bases and J dropped 0 bases, with 19 bases sitting between them. The CDR3 covers 19 residues. CDR1 SGHRS and CDR2 YFSETQ come from the germline V gene. The DNA for the CDR3 is TGCGCCAGCAGCTGGACTTCTGGAAGTCTCAACTCTGGGGCCAACGTCCTGACTTTC. This codes for CASSWTSGSLNSGANVLTF.

This clone was seen a few times. V is TRBV30 and J is TRBJ2-4; D not certain. V gave up 4 bases and J gave up 0 bases, with 16 bases separating them. The CDR3 contains 16 residues. CDR1 GTSNPN and CDR2 SVGIG come from the germline V gene (reference sequence). CDR3: CAWKTTDLLAKNIQYF. The CDR3 nucleotides are TGTGCCTGGAAGACAACAGATCTACTAGCCAAAAACATTCAGTACTTC.

V and J are TRBV9 and TRBJ1-1, with D perhaps TRBD1 (6 bases). V was clipped by 2 bases and J by 6 bases, with 17 bases between them. CDR1 and CDR2 (germline): SGDLS, YYNGEE. The CDR3 is 15 residues long. CDR3 DNA: TGTGCCAGCAGCGTTTTGGACAGTACTTGGGCTGAAGCTTTCTTT. This translates into CASSVLDSTWAEAFF.

This chain joins TRBV28 and TRBJ2-7; TRBD2 matches 10 bases. The V gene's germline CDR1 is MDHEN and CDR2 SYDVKM. Unmatched junction bases numbered 4, after V lost 4 bases and J lost 1 base. The CDR3 sequence is 15 residues long. The CDR3 nucleotides are TGTGCCAGCAGTTACGGACTAGCGGTGTCCTACGAGCAGTACTTC. This encodes CASSYGLAVSYEQYF.

The V call is TRBV5-6, the J call TRBJ1-1, with D perhaps TRBD1 (6 bases). Germline CDR1 SGHDT, CDR2 YYEEEE. Trimming shortened V by 4 bases and J by 1 base, and 23 bases separated the two germline ends. The CDR3 spans 18 residues. DNA for the CDR3: TGTGCCAGCAGCGCGCCTTACAGGGTAGAGTTTGGGAACACTGAAGCTTTCTTT. It encodes CASSAPYRVEFGNTEAFF.

V gene TRBV28 combines with J gene TRBJ1-5, with 7 nucleotides matching TRBD1. J lost 1 base, V lost 7 bases, and 13 bases had no gene match. The CDR3 is 17 amino acids. Germline lookup yields CDR1 MDHEN and CDR2 SYDVKM. In nucleotides, the CDR3 is TGTGCCAGCAATGGTAGACAGGGACTTTTGAGCAATCAGCCCCAGCATTTT. Translated, it gives CASNGRQGLLSNQPQHF.